The rows below give T cell receptor beta chains drawn from one sample of a study of T cells after yellow fever vaccination. Each CDR3 protein gets one entry after TCRdb re-called the 5' RACE reads with MiXCR. The data show 500,000 to 700,000 distinct CDR3 sequences, roughly 19% seen once. The sequenced sample was PBMCs, obtained 15 days after the yellow fever booster vaccination. Receptors originate from a man aged 30-40 years who received the YFV17D yellow fever vaccine. Each CDR3 is given with its conserved first and last residue. D genes are given only for firm matches. Clone size is shown for a subset of rows, as once, few, many or a class of expanded clone.

13,TRBJ2-7,-,TRBV6-2/TRBV6-3,many,TGTGCCAGCAGTTACGGGGACATTTACGAGCAGTACTTC,CASSYGDIYEQYF
17,TRBJ1-4,-,TRBV19,few,TGTGCCAGTAGTACCCGACGTGTGGATGCAACTAATGAAAAACTGTTTTTT,CASSTRRVDATNEKLFF
15,TRBJ1-4,TRBD1,TRBV20-1,-,TGCAGTGCTAGAGACCCCAGGGGGACTAATGAAAAACTGTTTTTT,CSARDPRGTNEKLFF
14,TRBJ2-3,TRBD1,TRBV6-2/TRBV6-3,once,TGTGCCAGCAGGGACAGGGGGCCGGAGGATACGCAGTATTTT,CASRDRGPEDTQYF
14,TRBJ2-3,-,TRBV5-6,-,TGTGCCAGCAGACAGTATAGGGGGTGGGATACGCAGTATTTT,CASRQYRGWDTQYF
12,TRBJ2-7,-,TRBV20-1,few,TGCAGTGCTAGTGAAAAAAACTACGAGCAGTACTTC,CSASEKNYEQYF
18,TRBJ1-3,-,TRBV6-1,few,TGTGCCAGCAGCCTAATCATCCGGGACATTGTCTCTGGAAACACCATATATTTT,CASSLIIRDIVSGNTIYF
16,TRBJ2-1,-,TRBV5-1,few,TGCGCCAGCAGCTTGGCGGCGGCGGTAGCTTACAATGAGCAGTTCTTC,CASSLAAAVAYNEQFF
15,TRBJ1-1,-,TRBV5-1,-,TGCGCCAGCAGCTTGTCACCAGGGGCGGACACTGAAGCTTTCTTT,CASSLSPGADTEAFF
15,TRBJ2-3,TRBD2,TRBV7-2,few,TGTGCCAGCAGCCCGGGGGGGAGGGCCCTCGATACGCAGTATTTT,CASSPGGRALDTQYF
12,TRBJ1-1,-,TRBV4-2,few,TGTGCCAGCAGCCAAGAGAGGACCGAAGCTTTCTTT,CASSQERTEAFF
16,TRBJ2-3,-,TRBV7-2,few,TGTGCCAGCAGCTTAGTTGCCCAGGCCGGGGGAGATACGCAGTATTTT,CASSLVAQAGGDTQYF
14,TRBJ2-5,-,TRBV24-1,-,TGTGCCACCAGTGATTTACGGAATCAAGAGACCCAGTACTTC,CATSDLRNQETQYF
15,TRBJ2-7,TRBD2,TRBV7-9,few,TGTGCCAGCAGCTTAAGCACTAGCGGGAGGTACGAGCAGTACTTC,CASSLSTSGRYEQYF
14,TRBJ2-1,TRBD1,TRBV6-5,many,TGTGCCAGCAGACCGGGACAGGGGGCCGATGAGCAGTTCTTC,CASRPGQGADEQFF
12,TRBJ2-1,-,TRBV9,-,TGTGCCAGCGGGACTCAATACAATGAGCAGTTCTTC,CASGTQYNEQFF
14,TRBJ2-5,-,TRBV7-9,few,TGTGCCAGCAGCTCGGGGCCCGAAGATAGGACCCAGTACTTC,CASSSGPEDRTQYF
16,TRBJ1-5,-,TRBV9,-,TGTGCCAGCAGCGTAGTTCCGGCGTCCAGCAATCAGCCCCAGCATTTT,CASSVVPASSNQPQHF
17,TRBJ2-4,-,TRBV4-2,few,TGTGCCAGCAGCCAAGAAACTTTGGTAGCTGCCAAAAACATTCAGTACTTC,CASSQETLVAAKNIQYF